One and the same sample provided the 10 T cell receptor beta chains below, sequenced in a study of beta chain features in type 1 diabetes. TCRB transcripts that were expressed got sequenced, as all of the isolated RNA had been reverse transcribed. Libraries were prepared by immunoSEQ multiplex PCR; TCRdb keeps only in-frame clonotypes and omits some of them. The data show fewer than 250,000 clones, 9.6% seen once. What was sequenced was naive CD4+ T cells from blood. These TCRs come from a young woman in good health.

The rearrangement uses TRBV5-1 and TRBJ2-5, with 8 bases that match TRBD1. V dropped 4 bases and J dropped 7; count of bases not matched to a gene: 9. Looked up from germline, CDR1 is SGHRS and CDR2 is YFSETQ. The CDR3 loop spans 14 amino acids. CDR3: CASSGGQGPGTQYF. CDR3 coding DNA: TGCGCCAGCAGCGGAGGACAGGGCCCAGGGACCCAGTACTTC. The variable domain in full, with the rest retrieved from reference TRBV5-1 and TRBJ2-5, is KAGVTQTPRYLIKTRGQQVTLSCSPISGHRSVSWYQQTPGQGLQFLFEYFSETQRNKGNFPGRFSGRQFSNSRSEMNVSTLELGDSALYLCASSGGQGPGTQYFGPGTRLLVL.

This clone was found a few times. The chain couples TRBV5-1 to TRBJ2-5, with 8 bases matching TRBD1. The CDR3 consists of 15 residues. J gave up 4 bases and V 4 bases, and 9 bases lay outside the gene matches. Germline V gene lookup returns CDR1 SGHRS and CDR2 YFSETQ. The CDR3 sequence: CASSHRDRNAETQYF. In DNA, the CDR3 is TGCGCCAGCAGCCACCGGGACAGGAATGCAGAGACCCAGTACTTC.

The table lists this clone with a few counts. The V gene is TRBV27, the J gene TRBJ2-1; 11 nucleotides line up with TRBD1. Germline CDR1 MNHEY, CDR2 SMNVEV (reference sequence). The CDR3 totals 18 residues. With 5 bases clipped from V and 8 bases from J, the junction kept 17 bases outside the gene matches. CDR3 sequence: CASSRTGGPGEVLDEQFF. The CDR3 coding sequence is TGTGCCAGCAGTCGGACAGGGGGCCCGGGGGAAGTATTAGATGAGCAGTTCTTC.

This clone was seen a few times. V usage is TRBV4-1 and J usage is TRBJ1-1; possible D gene TRBD1, 6 bases. Trimming stripped 2 bases from V and 1 base from J, with 14 bases between. This CDR3 spans 16 amino acids. From germline, CDR1 is MGHRA and CDR2 YSYEKL. The chain's CDR3 is CASSQHAGTQNTEAFF. DNA for the CDR3: TGCGCCAGCAGCCAACACGCCGGGACACAGAACACTGAAGCTTTCTTT.

This chain joins TRBV7-3 and TRBJ2-1, with TRBD2 identical over 8 bases. Looked up from germline, CDR1 is SGHTA and CDR2 is FQGTGA. The V and J ends lost 6 bases and 10 bases, in that order; junction bases with no gene match: 14. The CDR3 length is 15 residues. DNA for the CDR3: TGTGCCAGCAGTCCCAGTACTAGCGGCGGAGGGGAGCAGTTCTTC. Translation: CASSPSTSGGGEQFF.

This clone appeared a few times. This chain uses TRBV10-3 with TRBJ2-3; D is ambiguous. V was shortened by 0 bases and J by 4 bases, with 8 bases between the two germline ends. CDR1 is ENHRY and CDR2 is SYGVKD in the germline V gene. The CDR3 is made up of 14 amino acids. This chain's CDR3 is CAISESASADTQYF. CDR3 bases: TGTGCCATCAGTGAGTCCGCAAGCGCAGATACGCAGTATTTT.

The V call is TRBV6-5, the J call TRBJ2-7; 11 bases map to TRBD1. Trimming cost V 6 bases and J 3 bases; bases outside gene matches: 7. Germline CDR1 and CDR2: MNHEY and SVGAGI. CDR3 size: 15 residues. CDR3 coding DNA: TGTGCCAGCAGGTCCGGGACAGGGGGATTCTACGAGCAGTACTTC. This gives the protein CASRSGTGGFYEQYF.

This clone was observed a handful of times. This sequence joins TRBV7-2 and TRBJ2-7; 8 nucleotides agree with TRBD2. CDR1 is SGHTA and CDR2 is FQGNSA in the germline V gene. V was clipped by 5 bases and J by 3 bases; unmatched bases: 9. The CDR3 is made up of 15 amino acids. DNA for the CDR3: TGTGCCAGCAGCCAAAGCGGGGGCAGGATCTACGAGCAGTACTTC. Translated: CASSQSGGRIYEQYF.

In its sample, this clone was seen a few times. The chain is built from TRBV5-1 and TRBJ2-5, with TRBD1 matching over 10 bases. Germline CDR1 reads SGHRS; CDR2 reads YFSETQ. V lost 4 bases to trimming and J lost 3 bases; unmatched junction nucleotides: 3. The CDR3 contains 14 residues. CDR3 protein: CASSTGQGKETQYF. CDR3 DNA sequence: TGCGCCAGCAGCACGGGACAGGGGAAAGAGACCCAGTACTTC.

The rearrangement joins TRBV9 to TRBJ2-3, with TRBD2 matching over 15 bases. Germline CDR1 is SGDLS and CDR2 is YYNGEE. The CDR3 loop spans 18 amino acids. Germline trimming cut 0 bases from V and 3 bases from J; bases unmatched to any gene: 5. CDR3 nucleotides: TGTGCCAGCAGCGTAGCCCCAGGGACTAGCGGGGGGACAGATACGCAGTATTTT. It specifies CASSVAPGTSGGTDTQYF. Drawing the rest from reference TRBV9 and TRBJ2-3, the complete variable domain is DSGVTQTPKHLITATGQRVTLRCSPRSGDLSVYWYQQSLDQGLQFLIQYYNGEERAKGNILERFSAQQFPDLHSELNLSSLELGDSALYFCASSVAPGTSGGTDTQYFGPGTRLTVL.